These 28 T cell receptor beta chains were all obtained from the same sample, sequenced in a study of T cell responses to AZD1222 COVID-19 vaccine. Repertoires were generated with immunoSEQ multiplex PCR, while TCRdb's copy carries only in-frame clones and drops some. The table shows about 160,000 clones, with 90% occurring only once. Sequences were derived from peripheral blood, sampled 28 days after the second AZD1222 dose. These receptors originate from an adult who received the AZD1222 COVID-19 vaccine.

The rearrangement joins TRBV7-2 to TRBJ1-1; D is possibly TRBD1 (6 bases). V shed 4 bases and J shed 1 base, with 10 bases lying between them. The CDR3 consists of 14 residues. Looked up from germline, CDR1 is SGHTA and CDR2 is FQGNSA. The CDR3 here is CASSSTGRNTEAFF. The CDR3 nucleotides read TGTGCCAGCAGCTCGACAGGTAGGAACACTGAAGCTTTCTTT.

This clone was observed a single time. In DNA, the CDR3 is TGCGCCAGCAGCTTGGGTCAGGTGGGCTACGAGCAGTACTTC. Its translation: CASSLGQVGYEQYF. J is TRBJ2-7 and V is TRBV5-1; D not resolved. Trimming left V 0 bases short and J 3 bases short, with 10 bases between. The CDR3 totals 14 residues. Germline lookup yields CDR1 SGHRS and CDR2 YFSETQ.

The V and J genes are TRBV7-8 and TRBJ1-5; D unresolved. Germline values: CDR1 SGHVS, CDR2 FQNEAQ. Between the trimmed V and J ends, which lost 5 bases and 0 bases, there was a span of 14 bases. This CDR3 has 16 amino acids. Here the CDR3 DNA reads TGTGCCAGCAGCCCTCGGAGAGATTATAGCAATCAGCCCCAGCATTTT. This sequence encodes CASSPRRDYSNQPQHF.

The CDR3 nucleotides are TGTGCCAGCAGCCTTGAAGGGCCTCCCCCGGGTACGCAGTATTTT. It is translated as CASSLEGPPPGTQYF. The V gene is TRBV3-1 (or the pseudogene TRBV3-2), the J gene TRBJ2-3; D gene uncertain. V lost 4 bases, J lost 8 bases, and 19 bases lay in between. Germline values: CDR1 LGHDT, CDR2 YNNKEL (reference sequence). The CDR3 is 15 residues long.

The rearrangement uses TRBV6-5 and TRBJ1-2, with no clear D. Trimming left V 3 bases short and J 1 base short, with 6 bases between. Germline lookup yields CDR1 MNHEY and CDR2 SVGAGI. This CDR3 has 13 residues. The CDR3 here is CASSYWDNYGYTF. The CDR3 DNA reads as TGTGCCAGCAGTTATTGGGATAACTATGGCTACACCTTC.

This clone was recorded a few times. The CDR3: CASSYTGTSGIYEQYF. The CDR3 region has the DNA TGTGCCAGCAGCTACACCGGGACTAGCGGGATCTACGAGCAGTACTTC. The rearrangement links TRBV7-9 to TRBJ2-7; 13 positions match TRBD2. The ends lost 4 bases at V and 3 bases at J; junction bases unmatched: 6. From germline, CDR1 is SEHNR and CDR2 FQNEAQ (reference sequence). The CDR3 spans 16 residues.

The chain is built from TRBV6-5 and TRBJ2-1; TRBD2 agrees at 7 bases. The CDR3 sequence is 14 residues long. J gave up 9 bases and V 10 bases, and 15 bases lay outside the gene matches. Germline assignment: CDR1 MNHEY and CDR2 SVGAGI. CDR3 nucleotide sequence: TGTGCCATAGGGGTGGTAGTCGGCGGGGGTGAGCAGTTCTTC. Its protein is CAIGVVVGGGEQFF.

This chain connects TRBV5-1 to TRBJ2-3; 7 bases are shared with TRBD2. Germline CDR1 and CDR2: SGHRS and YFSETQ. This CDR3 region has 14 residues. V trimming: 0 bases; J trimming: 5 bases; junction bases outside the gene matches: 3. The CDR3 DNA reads TGCGCCAGCAGCTTGGTTAGGGAGGGAGATACGCAGTATTTT. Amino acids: CASSLVREGDTQYF.

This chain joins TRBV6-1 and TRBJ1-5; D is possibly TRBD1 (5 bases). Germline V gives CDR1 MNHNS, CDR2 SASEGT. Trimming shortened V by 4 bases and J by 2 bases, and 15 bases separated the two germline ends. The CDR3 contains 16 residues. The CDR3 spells CASSGGRMAGNQPQHF. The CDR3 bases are TGTGCCAGCAGTGGGGGACGGATGGCTGGCAATCAGCCCCAGCATTTT.

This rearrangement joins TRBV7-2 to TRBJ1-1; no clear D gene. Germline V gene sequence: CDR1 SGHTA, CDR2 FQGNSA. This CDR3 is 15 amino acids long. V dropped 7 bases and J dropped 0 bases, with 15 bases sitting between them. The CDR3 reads CASIQFDTLNTEAFF. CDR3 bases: TGTGCCAGCATACAGTTTGACACGCTGAACACTGAAGCTTTCTTT.

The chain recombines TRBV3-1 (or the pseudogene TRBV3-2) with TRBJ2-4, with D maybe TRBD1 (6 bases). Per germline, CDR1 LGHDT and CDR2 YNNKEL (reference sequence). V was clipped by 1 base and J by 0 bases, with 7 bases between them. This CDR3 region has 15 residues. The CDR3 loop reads CASSQGTVAKNIQYF. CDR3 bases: TGTGCCAGCAGCCAAGGGACAGTAGCCAAAAACATTCAGTACTTC.

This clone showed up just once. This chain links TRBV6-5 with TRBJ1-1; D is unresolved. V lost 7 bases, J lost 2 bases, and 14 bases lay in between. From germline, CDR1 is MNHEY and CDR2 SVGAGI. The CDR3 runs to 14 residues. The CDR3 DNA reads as TGTGCCAGCACTCGGACGGCCACAAACACTGAAGCTTTCTTT. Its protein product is CASTRTATNTEAFF.

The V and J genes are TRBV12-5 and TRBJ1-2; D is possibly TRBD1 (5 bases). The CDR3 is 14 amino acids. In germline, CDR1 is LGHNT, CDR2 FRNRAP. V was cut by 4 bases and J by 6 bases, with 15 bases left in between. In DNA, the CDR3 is TGTGCTAGTGGTTCGGCGGGGCGACGGCATGGCTACACCTTC. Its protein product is CASGSAGRRHGYTF.

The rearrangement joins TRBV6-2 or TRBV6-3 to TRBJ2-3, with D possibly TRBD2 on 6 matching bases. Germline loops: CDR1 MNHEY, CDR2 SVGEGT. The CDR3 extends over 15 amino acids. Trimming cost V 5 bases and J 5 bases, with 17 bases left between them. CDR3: CASSPPFGSRDTQYF. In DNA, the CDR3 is TGTGCCAGCAGTCCGCCCTTCGGGAGCCGAGATACGCAGTATTTT.

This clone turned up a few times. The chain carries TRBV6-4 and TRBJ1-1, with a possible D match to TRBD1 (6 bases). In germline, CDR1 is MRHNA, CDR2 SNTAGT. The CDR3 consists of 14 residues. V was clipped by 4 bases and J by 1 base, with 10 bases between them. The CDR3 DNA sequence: TGTGCCAGCAGTGCCGGGGGGGCGAACACTGAAGCTTTCTTT. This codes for CASSAGGANTEAFF.

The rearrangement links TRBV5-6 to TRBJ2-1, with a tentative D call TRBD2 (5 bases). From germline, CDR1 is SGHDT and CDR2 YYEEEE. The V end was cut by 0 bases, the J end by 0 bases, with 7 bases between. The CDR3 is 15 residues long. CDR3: CASSLAAASYNEQFF. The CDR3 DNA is TGTGCCAGCAGCTTGGCAGCGGCCTCCTACAATGAGCAGTTCTTC. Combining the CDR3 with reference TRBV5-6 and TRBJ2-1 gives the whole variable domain DAGVTQSPTHLIKTRGQQVTLRCSPKSGHDTVSWYQQALGQGPQFIFQYYEEEERQRGNFPDRFSGHQFPNYSSELNVNALLLGDSALYLCASSLAAASYNEQFFGPGTRLTVL.

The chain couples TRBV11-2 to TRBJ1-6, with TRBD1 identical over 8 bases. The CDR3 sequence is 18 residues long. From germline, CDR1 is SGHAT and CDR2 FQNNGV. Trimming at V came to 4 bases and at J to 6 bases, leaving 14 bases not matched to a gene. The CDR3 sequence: CASSSPPRLTGVNSPLHF. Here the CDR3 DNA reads TGTGCCAGCAGCTCCCCACCGAGGCTGACAGGGGTTAATTCACCCCTCCACTTT.

CDR3 nucleotides: TGTGCCAGCAGTTGGTCCGGGGGGCACGGCTACACCTTC. Translating gives CASSWSGGHGYTF. This rearrangement joins TRBV6-5 to TRBJ1-2; TRBD1 might be the D (6 bases). Germline CDR1 MNHEY, CDR2 SVGAGI. CDR3 length: 13 amino acids. With 4 bases removed from V and 8 bases from J, the gap between germline ends came to 14 bases.

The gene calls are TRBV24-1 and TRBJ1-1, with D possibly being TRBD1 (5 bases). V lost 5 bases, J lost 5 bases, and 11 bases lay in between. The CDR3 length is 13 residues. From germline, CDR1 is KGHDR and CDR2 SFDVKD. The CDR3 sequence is CATSGGGGTEAFF. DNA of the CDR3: TGTGCCACCAGTGGGGGGGGAGGAACTGAAGCTTTCTTT.

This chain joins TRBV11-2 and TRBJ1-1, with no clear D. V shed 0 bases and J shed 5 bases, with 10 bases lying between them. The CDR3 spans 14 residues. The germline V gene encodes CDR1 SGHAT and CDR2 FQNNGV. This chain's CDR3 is CASSLDRRRTEAFF. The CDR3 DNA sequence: TGTGCCAGCAGCTTAGATCGGCGAAGGACTGAAGCTTTCTTT.

The CDR3 bases are TGTGCCAGCTCACCACGGGACAGGGCAACCTACGAGCAGTACTTC. Its protein is CASSPRDRATYEQYF. The V gene is TRBV18, the J gene TRBJ2-7, with 9 bases lining up with TRBD1. Per germline, CDR1 KGHSH and CDR2 LQKENI. This CDR3 contains 15 residues. The junction had 3 bases not matched to a gene; V was cut back by 1 base and J by 2 bases. Full variable domain (missing parts from reference TRBV18 and TRBJ2-7): NAGVMQNPRHLVRRRGQEARLRCSPMKGHSHVYWYRQLPEEGLKFMVYLQKENIIDESGMPKERFSAEFPKEGPSILRIQQVVRGDSAAYFCASSPRDRATYEQYFGPGTRLTVT.

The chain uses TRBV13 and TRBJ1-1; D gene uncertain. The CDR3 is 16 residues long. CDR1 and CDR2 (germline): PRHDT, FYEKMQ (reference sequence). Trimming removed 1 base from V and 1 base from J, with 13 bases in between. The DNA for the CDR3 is TGTGCCAGCAGCTTAGCCCCCTCCTCGGCGAACACTGAAGCTTTCTTT. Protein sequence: CASSLAPSSANTEAFF. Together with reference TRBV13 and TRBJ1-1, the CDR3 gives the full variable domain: AAGVIQSPRHLIKEKRETATLKCYPIPRHDTVYWYQQGPGQDPQFLISFYEKMQSDKGSIPDRFSAQQFSDYHSELNMSSLELGDSALYFCASSLAPSSANTEAFFGQGTRLTVV.

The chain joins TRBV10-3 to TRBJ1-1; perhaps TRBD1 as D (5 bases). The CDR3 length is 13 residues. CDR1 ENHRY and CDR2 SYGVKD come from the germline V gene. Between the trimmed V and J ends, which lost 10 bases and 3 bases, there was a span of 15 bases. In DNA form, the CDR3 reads TGTGCCACCACCGGGGCTTTGGACACTGAAGCTTTCTTT. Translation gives CATTGALDTEAFF.

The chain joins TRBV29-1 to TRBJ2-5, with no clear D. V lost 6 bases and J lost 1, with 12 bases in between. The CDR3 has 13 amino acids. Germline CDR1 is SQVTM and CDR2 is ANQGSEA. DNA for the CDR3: TGCAGCGTCTCCGGAACAACCCAAGAGACCCAGTACTTC. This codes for CSVSGTTQETQYF. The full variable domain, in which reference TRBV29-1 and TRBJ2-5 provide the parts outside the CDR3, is SAVISQKPSRDICQRGTSLTIQCQVDSQVTMMFWYRQQPGQSLTLIATANQGSEATYESGFVIDKFPISRPNLTFSTLTVSNMSPEDSSIYLCSVSGTTQETQYFGPGTRLLVL.

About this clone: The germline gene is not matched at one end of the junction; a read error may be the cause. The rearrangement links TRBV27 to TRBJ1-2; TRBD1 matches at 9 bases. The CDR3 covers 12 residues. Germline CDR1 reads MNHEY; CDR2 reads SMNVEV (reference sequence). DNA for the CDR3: TGTGCCAGCAGTCCTGGACAGGGGCCAGGGGCCTTC. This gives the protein CASSPGQGPGAF.

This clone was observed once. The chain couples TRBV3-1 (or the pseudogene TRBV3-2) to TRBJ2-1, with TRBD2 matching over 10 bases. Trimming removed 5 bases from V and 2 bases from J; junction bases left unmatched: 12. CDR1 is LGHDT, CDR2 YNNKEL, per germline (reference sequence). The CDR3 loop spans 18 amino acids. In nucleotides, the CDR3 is TGTGCCAGCAGCTACCTAGCGGGAGATCGACTTGCCTACAATGAGCAGTTCTTC. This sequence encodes CASSYLAGDRLAYNEQFF.

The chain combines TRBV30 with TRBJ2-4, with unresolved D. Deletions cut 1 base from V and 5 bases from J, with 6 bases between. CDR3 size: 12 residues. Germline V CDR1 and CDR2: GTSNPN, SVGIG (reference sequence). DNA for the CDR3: TGTGCCTGGAGTGGGGTCGAAAACATTCAGTACTTC. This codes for CAWSGVENIQYF.

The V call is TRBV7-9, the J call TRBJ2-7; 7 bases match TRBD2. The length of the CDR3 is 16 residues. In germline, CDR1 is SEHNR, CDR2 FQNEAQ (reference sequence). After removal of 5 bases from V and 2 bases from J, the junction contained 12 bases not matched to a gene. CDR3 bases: TGTGCCAGCAGCCACTCGGGGCGGGAGAGAACCTACGAGCAGTACTTC. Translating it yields CASSHSGRERTYEQYF.